This T cell receptor beta chain was recorded in a study of blood T cell repertoires in COVID-19. Assay used: immunoSEQ multiplex PCR; TCRdb lists only in-frame clones, some missing. The table has around 86,000 clones, over 65% seen once; the top ten hold roughly 10%. CDR1 and CDR2 (germline): SNHLY, FYNNEI. Between the trimmed V and J ends, which lost 7 bases and 6 bases, there was a span of 14 bases. The CDR3 loop spans 13 amino acids. Sequences were obtained from peripheral blood. This sequence was found in a human donor in a cohort sampled during active COVID-19. This chain connects TRBV2 to TRBJ2-3; weak D call: TRBD2 (6 bases). The CDR3 DNA reads TGTGCCAGCAAACGCGGGGTGGTCGATACGCAGTATTTT. Its translation is CASKRGVVDTQYF.